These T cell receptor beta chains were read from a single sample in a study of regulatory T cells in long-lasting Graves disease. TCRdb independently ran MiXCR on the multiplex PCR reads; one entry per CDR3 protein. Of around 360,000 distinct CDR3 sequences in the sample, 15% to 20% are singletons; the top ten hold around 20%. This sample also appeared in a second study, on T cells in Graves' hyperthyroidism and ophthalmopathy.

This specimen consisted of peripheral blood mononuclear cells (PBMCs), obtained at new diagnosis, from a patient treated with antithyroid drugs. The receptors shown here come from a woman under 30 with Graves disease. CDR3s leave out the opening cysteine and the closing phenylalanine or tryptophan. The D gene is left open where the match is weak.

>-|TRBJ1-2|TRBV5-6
ASSLSVDYGYT
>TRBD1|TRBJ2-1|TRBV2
ASRLGTGYHNEQF
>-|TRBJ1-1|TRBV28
ASKTETEAF
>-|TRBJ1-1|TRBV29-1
SVVTGRNTEAF
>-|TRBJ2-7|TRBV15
ATSTGGSAYEQY
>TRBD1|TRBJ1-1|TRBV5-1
ASSYGQAIEAF
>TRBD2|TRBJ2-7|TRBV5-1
ASSEPGLAGVGQY
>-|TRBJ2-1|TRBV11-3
ASRRDPGSGQF
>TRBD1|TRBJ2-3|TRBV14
ASSFAGGNTDTQY
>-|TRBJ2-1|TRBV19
ASLGGAYNEQF
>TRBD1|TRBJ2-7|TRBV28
ASSNLAGTGPYEQY
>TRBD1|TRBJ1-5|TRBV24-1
ATSDQTGNNQPQH
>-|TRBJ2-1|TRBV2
ASWRLPEKNNEQF
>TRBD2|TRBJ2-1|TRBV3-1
ASSQGIGSGTYNEQF
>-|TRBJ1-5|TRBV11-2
ASSSTEVNQPQH
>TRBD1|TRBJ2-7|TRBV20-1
SATGETGGHEQY
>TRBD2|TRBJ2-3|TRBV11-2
ASSLYFLAGGATDTQY
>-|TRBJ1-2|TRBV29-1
SVVRRDSNYGYT
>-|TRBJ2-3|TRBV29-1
SVVQSSYNLLTDTQY
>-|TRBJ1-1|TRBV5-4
ASSSGQGTEAS
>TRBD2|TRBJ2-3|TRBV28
ASSSAGLAGGTDTQY
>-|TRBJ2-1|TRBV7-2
ASSPRQF
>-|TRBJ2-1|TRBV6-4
ASTSVGSSHRAPYNEQF
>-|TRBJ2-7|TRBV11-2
ASSLAAQVDYEQY
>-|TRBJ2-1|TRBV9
ASSVAGRNNEQF
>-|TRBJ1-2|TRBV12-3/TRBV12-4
ASSSTAGKYGYT
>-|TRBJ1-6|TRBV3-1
ASSQGGSRDSPLH
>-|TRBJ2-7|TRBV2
ASRGLWVQY
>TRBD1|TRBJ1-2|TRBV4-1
ASSRPGQGARGYT
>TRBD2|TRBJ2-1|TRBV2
ASSELTSGGAIYNEQF
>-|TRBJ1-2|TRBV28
ASSETTPRGYT
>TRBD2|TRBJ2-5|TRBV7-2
ASSSPSGQKETQY
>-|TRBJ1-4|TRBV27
ASRPTAINEKLF
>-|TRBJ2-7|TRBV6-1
ATLYEQY
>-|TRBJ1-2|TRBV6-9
ASSYHRDPYGYT
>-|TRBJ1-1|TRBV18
ASSPQIGTEAF
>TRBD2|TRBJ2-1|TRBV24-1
ATRASGNEQF
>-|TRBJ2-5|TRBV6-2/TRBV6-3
ASSYSRRKETQY